Shown below are 18 T cell receptor beta chains from a single sample sequenced in a study of T cells after yellow fever vaccination. MiXCR was run by TCRdb on the 5' RACE reads, yielding one entry per CDR3 protein. The sample lists roughly 250,000 distinct CDR3 sequences; over 10% were seen once. Sequenced here: CD4+ T cells sorted from PBMCs, sampled 45 days after the yellow fever booster vaccination. The source is a man in his thirties or forties who received the YFV17D yellow fever vaccine.

V and J are TRBV20-1 and TRBJ2-5, with D possibly matching TRBD1 (6 bases). V was shortened by 7 bases and J by 4 bases, with 13 bases between the two germline ends. CDR1 is DFQATT and CDR2 is SNEGSKA in the germline V gene (reference sequence). CDR3 length equals 12 residues. The CDR3 region is CSVKQGAETQYF. The CDR3 DNA reads as TGCAGTGTTAAACAGGGTGCAGAGACCCAGTACTTC.

This chain joins TRBV6-5 and TRBJ2-2; D is unclear. There are 16 residues in the CDR3. The germline V gene has CDR1 MNHEY and CDR2 SVGAGI. Trimming left V 2 bases short and J 2 bases short, with 12 bases between. The CDR3 bases are TGTGCCAGCAGTTACGGGTTTAACAGAAACACCGGGGAGCTGTTTTTT. Translation gives CASSYGFNRNTGELFF.

Only a few counts were recorded for this clonotype. V gene TRBV20-1 combines with J gene TRBJ2-1, with 7 nucleotides matching TRBD2. J was trimmed by 6 bases and V by 6 bases; bases with no gene match: 14. CDR1 is DFQATT, CDR2 SNEGSKA, per germline (reference sequence). The CDR3 totals 15 residues. DNA for the CDR3: TGCAGTGCGAGGGAGGGTCGCTCCGGTTCCAATGAGCAGTTCTTC. It encodes CSAREGRSGSNEQFF.

The CDR3 sequence: CSVDRTSSYNEQFF. Written as DNA, the CDR3 is TGCAGCGTTGACCGGACCAGCTCCTACAATGAGCAGTTCTTC. This sequence joins TRBV29-1 and TRBJ2-1, with no clear D. Trimming shortened V by 3 bases and J by 0 bases, and 9 bases separated the two germline ends. Germline V lookup: CDR1 SQVTM, CDR2 ANQGSEA. The CDR3 covers 14 residues.

V is TRBV24-1 and J is TRBJ2-5; 12 bases match TRBD1. The germline CDR1 and CDR2 sequences are KGHDR and SFDVKD. The CDR3 consists of 14 residues. J was trimmed by 7 bases and V by 10 bases; bases with no gene match: 9. As DNA, the CDR3 is TGTGCCACAGGGACAGGGGGCAGGAAGGGGACCCAGTACTTC. Translated, it gives CATGTGGRKGTQYF.

The V call is TRBV20-1, the J call TRBJ1-5; 8 bases agree with TRBD1. Germline values: CDR1 DFQATT, CDR2 SNEGSKA (reference sequence). Trimming took 8 bases from V and 4 from J; bases not matched to a gene: 13. The CDR3 extends over 15 amino acids. This chain's CDR3 is CSSTRGQARNQPQHF. DNA for the CDR3: TGCAGTAGCACCAGGGGGCAAGCCCGGAATCAGCCCCAGCATTTT.

Only a few counts were recorded for this clonotype. This CDR3 reads CATQGTDTQYF. The CDR3 region has the DNA TGTGCCACCCAAGGGACAGATACGCAGTATTTT. This chain joins TRBV24-1 and TRBJ2-3; D ambiguous. This CDR3 is built from 11 residues. Germline CDR1 is KGHDR and CDR2 is SFDVKD. The germline V and J ends were trimmed by 9 bases and 3 bases, with 6 bases remaining between them.

The rearrangement uses TRBV27 and TRBJ2-5; 13 nucleotides agree with TRBD2. The germline V gene encodes CDR1 MNHEY and CDR2 SMNVEV (reference sequence). The CDR3 is 17 residues long. V lost 7 bases and J lost 2; bases outside the gene matches: 10. DNA for the CDR3: TGTGCCAGCACGAGCCGCCCGGGACTAGCGGGGCAAGAGACCCAGTACTTC. Translated: CASTSRPGLAGQETQYF.

The gene calls are TRBV5-1 and TRBJ2-3; D is uncertain. Trimming left V 2 bases short and J 2 bases short, with 9 bases between. Germline CDR1 SGHRS, CDR2 YFSETQ. The CDR3 is 14 amino acids. CDR3 nucleotide sequence: TGCGCCAGCAGCTTCGTACAGATCACAGATACGCAGTATTTT. The encoded protein is CASSFVQITDTQYF.

This clonotype was seen ten or more times. This rearrangement joins TRBV5-5 to TRBJ2-7; TRBD2 is a possible D gene (6 bases). Germline V gene sequence: CDR1 SGHKS, CDR2 YYEKEE (reference sequence). The CDR3 sequence is 15 residues long. Trimming shortened V by 4 bases and J by 0 bases, and 14 bases separated the two germline ends. DNA of the CDR3: TGTGCCAGCAGCCCCAGATCCGGGAGCTCCTACGAGCAGTACTTC. Translation: CASSPRSGSSYEQYF.

This clonotype was counted between two and nine times. The rearrangement uses TRBV28 and TRBJ2-1, with 12 bases matching TRBD2. CDR3 length equals 15 residues. CDR1 MDHEN and CDR2 SYDVKM come from the germline V gene. V lost 8 bases, J lost 9 bases, and 11 bases stayed unmatched. This chain's CDR3 is CASLSASGRVGEQFF. The CDR3 DNA reads as TGTGCCAGCCTTTCCGCTAGCGGGAGGGTAGGTGAGCAGTTCTTC. Full variable domain (remainder filled in from reference TRBV28 and TRBJ2-1): DVKVTQSSRYLVKRTGEKVFLECVQDMDHENMFWYRQDPGLGLRLIYFSYDVKMKEKGDIPEGYSVSREKKERFSLILESASTNQTSMYLCASLSASGRVGEQFFGPGTRLTVL.

This clonotype was seen only a few times. V usage is TRBV7-9 and J usage is TRBJ1-4; unclear D gene. The germline V gene has CDR1 SEHNR and CDR2 FQNEAQ (reference sequence). V shed 3 bases and J shed 4 bases, with 6 bases lying between them. The CDR3 spans 13 residues. The chain's CDR3 is CASSFQSNEKLFF. CDR3 nucleotides: TGTGCCAGCAGCTTCCAGAGTAATGAAAAACTGTTTTTT.

This clonotype was seen many times. The CDR3 sequence is CSARSAGGVNEQFF. As DNA, the CDR3 is TGCAGTGCTAGATCCGCGGGAGGGGTAAATGAGCAGTTCTTC. The V gene is TRBV20-1, the J gene TRBJ2-1, with TRBD2 matching over 9 bases. The CDR3 extends over 14 amino acids. Germline V gives CDR1 DFQATT, CDR2 SNEGSKA (reference sequence). J lost 7 bases, V lost 2 bases, and 6 bases had no gene match.

The CDR3 loop is CASSLGRRGSTDTQYF. DNA of the CDR3: TGTGCCAGCAGCTTAGGGAGAAGGGGTAGCACAGATACGCAGTATTTT. The rearrangement joins TRBV7-2 to TRBJ2-3; possibly TRBD1 for D (5 bases). V dropped 1 base and J dropped 0 bases, with 11 bases sitting between them. From germline, CDR1 is SGHTA and CDR2 FQGNSA. The CDR3 is 16 amino acids. Combining the CDR3 with reference TRBV7-2 and TRBJ2-3 gives the whole variable domain GAGVSQSPSNKVTEKGKDVELRCDPISGHTALYWYRQSLGQGLEFLIYFQGNSAPDKSGLPSDRFSAERTGGSVSTLTIQRTQQEDSAVYLCASSLGRRGSTDTQYFGPGTRLTVL.

This chain links TRBV5-1 with TRBJ2-3; maybe TRBD1 (6 bases). The germline CDR1 and CDR2 sequences are SGHRS and YFSETQ. The CDR3 spans 15 residues. V lost 0 bases and J lost 2, with 10 bases in between. CDR3 DNA sequence: TGCGCCAGCAGCTTGGTGGGACAAGACACAGATACGCAGTATTTT. It encodes CASSLVGQDTDTQYF.

The chain couples TRBV5-1 to TRBJ2-5; no clear D gene. The V end was cut by 1 base, the J end by 5 bases, with 18 bases between. Germline CDR1 is SGHRS and CDR2 is YFSETQ. This CDR3 is built from 16 residues. CDR3 DNA sequence: TGCGCCAGCAGCTTGACAGAGGTGGGGTCAACTGAGACCCAGTACTTC. Translating it yields CASSLTEVGSTETQYF.

This clonotype was observed many times. The rearrangement links TRBV5-1 to TRBJ2-1; TRBD2 is a possible D gene (5 bases). Germline-derived CDR1 and CDR2 are SGHRS and YFSETQ. V was clipped by 5 bases and J by 5 bases, with 11 bases between them. CDR3 length: 13 amino acids. The DNA of the CDR3 is TGCGCCAGCAGAGAACTAGTCGACAATGAGCAGTTCTTC. Translated, it gives CASRELVDNEQFF.

This clonotype was detected a few times. The rearrangement joins TRBV6-1 to TRBJ2-7; the D gene is possibly TRBD2 (5 bases). Germline assignment: CDR1 MNHNS and CDR2 SASEGT. Trimming stripped 6 bases from V and 0 bases from J, with 24 bases between. The CDR3 consists of 18 residues. DNA for the CDR3: TGTGCCAGCAGCCCCCGGGTCGGTCGGAGGACGAGCTCCTACGAGCAGTACTTC. It translates to CASSPRVGRRTSSYEQYF.